The table lists the clone carrying this TCR beta chain with many counts. Its antigen is unidentified. The data originate from a study of T cells after yellow fever vaccination. The study's findings and limits: Detected again after the booster were most primary-vaccination clones, at 95% to 98% CD4 and approximately 85% CD8.

A single record per CDR3 protein comes from TCRdb applying MiXCR to the 5' RACE reads. The data contain about 250,000 distinct CDR3 sequences, approximately 3.8% of them singletons. Per germline, CDR1 LGHNA and CDR2 YNFKEQ. Deletions cut 1 base from V and 8 bases from J, with 14 bases between. The CDR3 sequence is 15 residues long. The specimen was PBMCs, collected 15 days after the yellow fever booster vaccination. This clonotype originated in a man between 18 and 29 years old who received the YFV17D yellow fever vaccine. This sequence joins TRBV4-2 and TRBJ1-4; D possibly corresponds to TRBD1 (6 bases). The chain's CDR3 is CASSQGHREGEKLFF. The CDR3 DNA reads as TGTGCCAGCAGCCAAGGTCACAGGGAGGGCGAAAAACTGTTTTTT.